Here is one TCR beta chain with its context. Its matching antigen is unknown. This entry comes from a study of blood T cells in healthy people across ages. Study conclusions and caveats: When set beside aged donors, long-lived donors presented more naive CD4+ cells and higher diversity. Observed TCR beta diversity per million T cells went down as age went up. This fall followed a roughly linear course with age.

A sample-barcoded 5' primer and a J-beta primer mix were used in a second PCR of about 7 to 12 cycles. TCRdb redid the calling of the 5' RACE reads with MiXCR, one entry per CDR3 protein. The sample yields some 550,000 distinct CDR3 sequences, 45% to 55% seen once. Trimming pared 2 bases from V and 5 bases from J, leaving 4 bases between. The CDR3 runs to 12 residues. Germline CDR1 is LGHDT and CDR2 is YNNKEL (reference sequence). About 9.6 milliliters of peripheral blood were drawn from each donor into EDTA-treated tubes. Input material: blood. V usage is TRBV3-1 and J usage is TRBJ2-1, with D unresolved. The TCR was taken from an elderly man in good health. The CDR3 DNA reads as TGTGCCAGCAGCCAAAGGGACAATGAGCAGTTCTTC. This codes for CASSQRDNEQFF.